One and the same sample provided the 8 T cell receptor beta chains below, sequenced in a study of blood T cell repertoires in COVID-19. The data were produced by immunoSEQ multiplex PCR, yet TCRdb's version contains in-frame clones alone and is incomplete. The sample consists of 150,000 to 180,000 clones, around 78% of them appearing once. The material sequenced was peripheral blood. Receptors originate from an older man with acute or convalescent COVID-19.

The chain combines TRBV24-1 with TRBJ2-3, with a weak D call TRBD1 (6 bases). The CDR3 loop spans 15 amino acids. V was shortened by 3 bases and J by 3 bases, with 12 bases between the two germline ends. CDR1 and CDR2 from the germline V gene are KGHDR and SFDVKD. The CDR3 coding sequence is TGTGCCACCAGTGATGGACAGTTGGTAACAGATACGCAGTATTTT. It translates to CATSDGQLVTDTQYF.

In its sample, this clone was seen once. This chain joins TRBV30 and TRBJ1-4, with 9 bases that match TRBD1. Germline trimming cut 2 bases from V and 8 bases from J; bases unmatched to any gene: 15. CDR1 and CDR2 from the germline V gene are GTSNPN and SVGIG (reference sequence). CDR3 size: 17 residues. The CDR3 nucleotides are TGTGCCTGGAGTATGCTGGGTCTTCGGACAGGGGCCGAAAAACTGTTTTTT. Translated, it gives CAWSMLGLRTGAEKLFF. Together with reference TRBV30 and TRBJ1-4, the CDR3 gives the full variable domain: SQTIHQWPATLVQPVGSPLSLECTVEGTSNPNLYWYRQAAGRGLQLLFYSVGIGQISSEVPQNLSASRPQDRQFILSSKKLLLSDSGFYLCAWSMLGLRTGAEKLFFGSGTQLSVL.

This sequence joins TRBV19 and TRBJ2-3, with 9 bases aligning to TRBD2. Germline V lookup: CDR1 LNHDA, CDR2 SQIVND (reference sequence). V shed 7 bases and J 11 bases; nucleotides not matched to a gene: 4. The CDR3 extends over 11 amino acids. CDR3 region: CASTNSGGQYF. CDR3 DNA: TGTGCCAGTACCAATAGCGGGGGGCAGTATTTT.

This chain uses TRBV6-5 with TRBJ2-7, with 9 bases lining up with TRBD1. Germline V CDR1 and CDR2: MNHEY, SVGAGI. The V segment lost 6 bases and the J segment 4 bases; nucleotides outside the gene matches: 10. The CDR3 runs 15 residues. CDR3 amino acids: CASSRGQGPLYEQYV. Written as DNA, the CDR3 is TGTGCCAGCAGCCGAGGACAGGGGCCCCTTTACGAGCAGTACGTC.

The V and J genes are TRBV2 and TRBJ2-3; D is perhaps TRBD2 (6 bases). Looked up from germline, CDR1 is SNHLY and CDR2 is FYNNEI. Trimming pared 5 bases from V and 0 bases from J, leaving 12 bases between. The CDR3 is 15 amino acids. The CDR3 DNA follows: TGTGCCAGCAGTTATTTAGCGGTTAGCACAGATACGCAGTATTTT. Amino acid sequence: CASSYLAVSTDTQYF.

This clone was observed a handful of times. The V gene is TRBV11-2, the J gene TRBJ2-7, with 8 bases fitting TRBD1. V shed 5 bases, J shed 3 bases, and the junction held 15 bases outside the gene matches. The CDR3 consists of 17 residues. CDR1 and CDR2 (germline): SGHAT, FQNNGV. CDR3 sequence (DNA): TGTGCCAGCAGCCCCTTATGGAGTCCGGGACAGGACTACGAGCAGTACTTC. The encoded protein is CASSPLWSPGQDYEQYF.

The genes are TRBV27 and TRBJ1-1; no clear D gene. Trimming shortened V by 2 bases and J by 1 base, and 17 bases separated the two germline ends. There are 17 residues in the CDR3. Germline loops: CDR1 MNHEY, CDR2 SMNVEV (reference sequence). In nucleotides, the CDR3 is TGTGCCAGCAGTTTACAGTCTGCATTCGGAGCGAACACTGAAGCTTTCTTT. Translation: CASSLQSAFGANTEAFF.

The genes are TRBV5-4 and TRBJ1-2; D is unresolved. The germline V and J ends were trimmed by 1 base and 4 bases, with 11 bases remaining between them. Germline CDR1 and CDR2: SGHNT and YYREEE (reference sequence). The CDR3 has 14 amino acids. The CDR3 sequence is CASSLPTDLYGYTF. CDR3 DNA sequence: TGTGCCAGCAGCTTGCCAACAGATCTCTATGGCTACACCTTC.